This T cell receptor beta chain appears in the sequencing data of a study of PD-L1 blockade in urothelial cancer. The time point here: pretreatment peripheral blood. The CDR3 totals 17 residues. Germline loops: CDR1 SGHRS, CDR2 YFSETQ. The V end was cut by 0 bases, the J end by 6 bases, with 22 bases between. Assay: immunoSEQ multiplex PCR; the TCRdb copy retains only in-frame clones and omits some. The sample records 100,000 to 150,000 clones, roughly 80% being singletons. The rearrangement uses TRBV5-1 and TRBJ2-7; D not certain. Sample: PBMCs, taken around atezolizumab (anti-PD-L1) treatment. This sequence originates from a man aged 50-60 years with urothelial cancer. Here the CDR3 reads CASSLEGWQVGRGEQYF. The CDR3 region has the DNA TGCGCCAGCAGCTTGGAAGGTTGGCAGGTGGGCCGTGGCGAGCAGTACTTC.